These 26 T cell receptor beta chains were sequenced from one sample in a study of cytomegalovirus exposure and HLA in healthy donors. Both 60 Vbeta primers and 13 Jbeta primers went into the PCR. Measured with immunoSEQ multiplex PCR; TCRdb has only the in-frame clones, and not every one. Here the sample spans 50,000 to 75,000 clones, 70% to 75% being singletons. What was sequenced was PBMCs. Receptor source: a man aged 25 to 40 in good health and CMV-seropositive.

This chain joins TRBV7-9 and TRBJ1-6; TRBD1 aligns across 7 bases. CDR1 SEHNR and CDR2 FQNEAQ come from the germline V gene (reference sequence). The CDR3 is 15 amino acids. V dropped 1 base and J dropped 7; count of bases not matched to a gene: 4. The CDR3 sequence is CASSLGTGPNSPLHF. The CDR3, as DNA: TGTGCCAGCAGCTTAGGGACAGGCCCGAATTCACCCCTCCACTTT.

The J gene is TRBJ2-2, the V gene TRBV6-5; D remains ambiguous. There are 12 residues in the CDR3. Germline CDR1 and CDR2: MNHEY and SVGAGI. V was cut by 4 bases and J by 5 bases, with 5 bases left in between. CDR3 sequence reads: CASSLRTGELFF. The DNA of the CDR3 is TGTGCCAGCAGTTTGCGAACCGGGGAGCTGTTTTTT.

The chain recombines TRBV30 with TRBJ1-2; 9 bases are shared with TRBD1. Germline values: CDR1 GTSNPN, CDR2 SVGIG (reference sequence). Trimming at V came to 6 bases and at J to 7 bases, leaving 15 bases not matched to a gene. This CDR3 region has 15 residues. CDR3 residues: CACREPGTGNSGYTF. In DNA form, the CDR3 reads TGTGCCTGTAGAGAGCCCGGGACAGGGAATAGTGGCTACACCTTC.

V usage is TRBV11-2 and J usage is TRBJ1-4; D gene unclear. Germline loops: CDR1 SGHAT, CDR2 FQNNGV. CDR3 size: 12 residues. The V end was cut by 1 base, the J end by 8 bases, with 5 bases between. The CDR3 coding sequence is TGTGCCAGCAGCTTAGGCGGAGAAAAACTGTTTTTT. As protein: CASSLGGEKLFF.

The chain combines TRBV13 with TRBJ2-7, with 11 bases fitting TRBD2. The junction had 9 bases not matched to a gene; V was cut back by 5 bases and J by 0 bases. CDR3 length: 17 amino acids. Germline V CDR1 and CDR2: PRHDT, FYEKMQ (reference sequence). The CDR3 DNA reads TGTGCCAGCAGCCCCGGCGGGACTAGCGGAAGCTCCTACGAGCAGTACTTC. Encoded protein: CASSPGGTSGSSYEQYF.

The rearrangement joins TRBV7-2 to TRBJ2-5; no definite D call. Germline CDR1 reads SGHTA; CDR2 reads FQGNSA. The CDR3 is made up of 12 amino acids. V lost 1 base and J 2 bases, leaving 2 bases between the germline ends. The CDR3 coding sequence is TGTGCCAGCAGCTTAGTACAAGAGACCCAGTACTTC. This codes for CASSLVQETQYF.

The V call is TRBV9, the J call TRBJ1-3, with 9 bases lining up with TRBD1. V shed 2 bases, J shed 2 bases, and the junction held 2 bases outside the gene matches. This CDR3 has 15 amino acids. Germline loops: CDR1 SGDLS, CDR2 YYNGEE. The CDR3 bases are TGTGCCAGCAGCGTGAGACAGGGGGCTGGAAACACCATATATTTT. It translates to CASSVRQGAGNTIYF.

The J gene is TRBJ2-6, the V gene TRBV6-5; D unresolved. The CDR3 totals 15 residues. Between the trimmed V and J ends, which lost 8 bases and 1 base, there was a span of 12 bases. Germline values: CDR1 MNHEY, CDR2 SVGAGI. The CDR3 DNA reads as TGTGCCAGCTGCTGGCGGTCTTCTGGGGCCAACGTCCTGACTTTC. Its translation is CASCWRSSGANVLTF.

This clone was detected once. CDR3 nucleotide sequence: TGTGCCAGCAGCCAGGGACAGTATGGCTACACCTTC. Amino acid sequence: CASSQGQYGYTF. The chain joins TRBV27 to TRBJ1-2; TRBD1 aligns across 7 bases. The length of the CDR3 is 12 residues. The V gene's germline CDR1 is MNHEY and CDR2 SMNVEV (reference sequence). V dropped 6 bases and J dropped 5; count of bases not matched to a gene: 3.

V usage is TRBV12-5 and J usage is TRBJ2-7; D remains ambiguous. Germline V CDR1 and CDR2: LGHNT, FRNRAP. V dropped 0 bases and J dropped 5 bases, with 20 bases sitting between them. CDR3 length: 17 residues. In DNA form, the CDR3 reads TGTGCTAGTGGTTTGGTAGAAGCGAACAAAGAGCGCGACGAGCAGTACTTC. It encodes CASGLVEANKERDEQYF. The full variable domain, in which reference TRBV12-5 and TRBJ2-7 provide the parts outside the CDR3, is DARVTQTPRHKVTEMGQEVTMRCQPILGHNTVFWYRQTMMQGLELLAYFRNRAPLDDSGMPKDRFSAEMPDATLATLKIQPSEPRDSAVYFCASGLVEANKERDEQYFGPGTRLTVT.

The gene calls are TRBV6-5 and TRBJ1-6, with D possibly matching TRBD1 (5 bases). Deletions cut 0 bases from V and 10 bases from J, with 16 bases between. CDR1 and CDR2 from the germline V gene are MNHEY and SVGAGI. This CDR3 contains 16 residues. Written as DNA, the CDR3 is TGTGCCAGCAGTTACTCGAGTAGGGGTGGCGGCTCACCCCTCCACTTT. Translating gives CASSYSSRGGGSPLHF.

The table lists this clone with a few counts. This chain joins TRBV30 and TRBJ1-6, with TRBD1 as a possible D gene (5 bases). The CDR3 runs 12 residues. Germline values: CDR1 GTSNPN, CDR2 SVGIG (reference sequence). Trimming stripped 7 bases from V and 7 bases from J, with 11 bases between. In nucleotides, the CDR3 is TGTGCCTCGGAACGACAGAATTCACCCCTCCACTTT. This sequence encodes CASERQNSPLHF.

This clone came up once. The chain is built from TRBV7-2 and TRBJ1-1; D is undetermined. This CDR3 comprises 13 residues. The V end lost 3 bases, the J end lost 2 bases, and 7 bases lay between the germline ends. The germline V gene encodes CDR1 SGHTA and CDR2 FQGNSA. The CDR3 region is CASSFGGNTEAFF. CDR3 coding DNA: TGTGCCAGCAGCTTTGGAGGAAACACTGAAGCTTTCTTT.

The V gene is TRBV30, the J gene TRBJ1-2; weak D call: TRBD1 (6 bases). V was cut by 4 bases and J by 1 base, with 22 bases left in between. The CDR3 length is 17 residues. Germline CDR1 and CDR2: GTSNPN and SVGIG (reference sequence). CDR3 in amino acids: CAWMSGLLRGGNYGYTF. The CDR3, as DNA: TGTGCCTGGATGTCCGGGCTCCTCAGAGGGGGTAACTATGGCTACACCTTC. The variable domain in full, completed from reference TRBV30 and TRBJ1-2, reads SQTIHQWPATLVQPVGSPLSLECTVEGTSNPNLYWYRQAAGRGLQLLFYSVGIGQISSEVPQNLSASRPQDRQFILSSKKLLLSDSGFYLCAWMSGLLRGGNYGYTFGSGTRLTVV.

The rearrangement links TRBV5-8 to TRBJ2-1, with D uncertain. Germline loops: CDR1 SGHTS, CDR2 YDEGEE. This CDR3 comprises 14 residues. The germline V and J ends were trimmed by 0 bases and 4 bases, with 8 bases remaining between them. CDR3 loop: CASSLGAGYNEQFF. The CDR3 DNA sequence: TGTGCCAGCAGCTTGGGGGCTGGGTACAATGAGCAGTTCTTC.

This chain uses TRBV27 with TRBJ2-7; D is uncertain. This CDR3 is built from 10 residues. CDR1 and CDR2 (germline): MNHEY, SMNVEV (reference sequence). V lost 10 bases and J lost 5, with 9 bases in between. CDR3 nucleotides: TGTGCCACTGGCCAACACGAGCAGTACTTC. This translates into CATGQHEQYF.

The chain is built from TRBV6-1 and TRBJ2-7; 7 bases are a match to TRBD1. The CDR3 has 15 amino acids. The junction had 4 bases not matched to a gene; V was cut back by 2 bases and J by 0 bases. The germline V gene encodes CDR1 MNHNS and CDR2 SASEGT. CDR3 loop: CASSETGTASYEQYF. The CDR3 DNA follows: TGTGCCAGCAGTGAAACCGGGACAGCCTCCTACGAGCAGTACTTC.

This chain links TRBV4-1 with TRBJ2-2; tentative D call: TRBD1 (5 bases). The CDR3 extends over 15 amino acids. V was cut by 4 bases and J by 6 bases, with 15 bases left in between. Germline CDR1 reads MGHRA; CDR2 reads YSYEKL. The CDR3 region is CASSPSGPRAGELFF. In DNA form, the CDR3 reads TGCGCCAGCAGCCCTTCAGGCCCCAGGGCCGGGGAGCTGTTTTTT.

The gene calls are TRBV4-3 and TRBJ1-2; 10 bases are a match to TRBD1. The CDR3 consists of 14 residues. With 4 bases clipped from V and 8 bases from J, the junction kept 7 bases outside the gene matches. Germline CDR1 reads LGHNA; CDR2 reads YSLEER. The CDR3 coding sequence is TGCGCCAGCAGCCCGGGACAGGGGACGGGGGGCTACACCTTC. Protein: CASSPGQGTGGYTF.

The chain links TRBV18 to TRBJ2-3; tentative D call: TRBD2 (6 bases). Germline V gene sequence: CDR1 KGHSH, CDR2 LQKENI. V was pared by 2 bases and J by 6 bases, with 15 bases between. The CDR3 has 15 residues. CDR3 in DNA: TGTGCCAGCTCACCATTAGGAGGTAGCGGTGATACGCAGTATTTT. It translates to CASSPLGGSGDTQYF.

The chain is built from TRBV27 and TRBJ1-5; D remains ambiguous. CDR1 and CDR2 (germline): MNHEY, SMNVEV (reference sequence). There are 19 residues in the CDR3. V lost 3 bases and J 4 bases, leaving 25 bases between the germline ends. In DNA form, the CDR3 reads TGTGCCAGCAGTTTTGGGGTTCCGTCGGGAATGGGGTATAATCAGCCCCAGCATTTT. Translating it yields CASSFGVPSGMGYNQPQHF.

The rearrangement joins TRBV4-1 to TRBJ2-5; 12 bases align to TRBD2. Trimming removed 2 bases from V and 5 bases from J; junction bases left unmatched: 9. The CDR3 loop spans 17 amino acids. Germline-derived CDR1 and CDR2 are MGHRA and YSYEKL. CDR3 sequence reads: CASSQNPSGGAEETQYF. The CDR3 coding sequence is TGCGCCAGCAGCCAAAACCCTAGCGGGGGGGCCGAGGAGACCCAGTACTTC.

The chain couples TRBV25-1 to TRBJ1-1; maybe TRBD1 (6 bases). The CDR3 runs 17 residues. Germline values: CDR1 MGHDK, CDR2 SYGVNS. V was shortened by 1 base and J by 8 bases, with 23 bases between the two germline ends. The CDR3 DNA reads TGTGCCAGCAGTGAATGGAGGCCAGGGGCGAGAATAAGGGAAGCTTTCTTT. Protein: CASSEWRPGARIREAFF.

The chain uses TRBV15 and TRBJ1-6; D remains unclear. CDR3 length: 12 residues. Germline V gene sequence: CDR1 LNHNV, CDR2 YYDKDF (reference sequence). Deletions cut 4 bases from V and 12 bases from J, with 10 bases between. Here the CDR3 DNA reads TGTGCCACCAGCAAACTACCGGGACCCCTCCACTTT. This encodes CATSKLPGPLHF.

CDR3 region: CASSYAGNQPQHF. The CDR3 DNA follows: TGTGCCAGCAGTTACGCAGGGAATCAGCCCCAGCATTTT. The chain has TRBV6-5 and TRBJ1-5; TRBD1 might be the D (5 bases). Trimming cost V 2 bases and J 4 bases, with 6 bases left between them. Germline V gives CDR1 MNHEY, CDR2 SVGAGI. The CDR3 extends over 13 amino acids.

CDR3 bases: TGTGCCACCAGCAGAACTCGTTCGGGCGAGCAGTACTTC. As protein: CATSRTRSGEQYF. The chain has TRBV15 and TRBJ2-7; no clear D gene. The CDR3 consists of 13 residues. V lost 2 bases, J lost 6 bases, and 11 bases lay in between. Germline CDR1 LNHNV, CDR2 YYDKDF (reference sequence).